These 17 T cell receptor beta chains originate from one sample sequenced in a study of identical twins. Via MiXCR, TCRdb re-called the 5' RACE reads, giving one row per CDR3 protein. The table shows approximately 620,000 distinct CDR3 sequences, with more than 6.5% occurring only once. These data were likewise used in another study, on yellow fever vaccine responses in identical twins.

Sequencing used PBMCs. The receptors here all came from a woman under 30 in good health.

The rearrangement joins TRBV2 to TRBJ1-5; D is unclear. The germline CDR1 and CDR2 sequences are SNHLY and FYNNEI. This CDR3 contains 12 residues. Trimming pared 4 bases from V and 4 bases from J, leaving 5 bases between. This CDR3 is CASSAENQPQHF. DNA of the CDR3: TGTGCCAGCAGTGCGGAGAATCAGCCCCAGCATTTT. The full variable domain, rest sourced from reference TRBV2 and TRBJ1-5, is EPEVTQTPSHQVTQMGQEVILRCVPISNHLYFYWYRQILGQKVEFLVSFYNNEISEKSEIFDDQFSVERPDGSNFTLKIRSTKLEDSAMYFCASSAENQPQHFGDGTRLSIL.

V usage is TRBV4-2 and J usage is TRBJ2-7; weak D call: TRBD2 (6 bases). CDR3 size: 16 residues. Per the germline V gene, CDR1 is LGHNA and CDR2 is YNFKEQ. Deletions cut 4 bases from V and 6 bases from J, with 22 bases between. The CDR3: CASSPTSSGWPGEQYF. CDR3 sequence (DNA): TGTGCCAGCAGCCCGACCTCGAGCGGGTGGCCCGGCGAGCAGTACTTC.

The chain employs TRBV18 and TRBJ1-2; 7 bases line up with TRBD1. Trimming at V came to 5 bases and at J to 7 bases, leaving 13 bases not matched to a gene. The CDR3 loop spans 15 amino acids. In germline, CDR1 is KGHSH, CDR2 LQKENI. The CDR3 region is CASSLGTAAKGGYTF. In DNA form, the CDR3 reads TGTGCCAGCTCATTGGGGACAGCGGCGAAGGGTGGCTACACCTTC.

The sample holds many counts of this clonotype. The chain has TRBV20-1 and TRBJ2-7; TRBD2 might be the D (5 bases). This CDR3 has 13 amino acids. In germline, CDR1 is DFQATT, CDR2 SNEGSKA (reference sequence). The CDR3 DNA follows: TGCAGGCACGAGGACTTGAAGTCCTACGAGCAGTACTTC. This gives the protein CRHEDLKSYEQYF.

This clonotype has ten or more counts. The J gene is TRBJ2-3, the V gene TRBV7-2; 8 positions agree with TRBD2. V was clipped by 1 base and J by 5 bases; unmatched bases: 11. The CDR3 runs to 17 residues. The germline V gene has CDR1 SGHTA and CDR2 FQGNSA. The CDR3 is CASSLVPPGGGGDTQYF. CDR3 bases: TGTGCCAGCAGCTTAGTCCCTCCGGGAGGGGGTGGAGATACGCAGTATTTT.

This clonotype came up a few times. The gene calls are TRBV7-8 and TRBJ2-7, with 8 positions matching TRBD1. Germline CDR1 SGHVS, CDR2 FQNEAQ. The CDR3 extends over 16 amino acids. V lost 8 bases to trimming and J lost 3 bases; unmatched junction nucleotides: 15. CDR3 amino acids: CASVLDRGQGLYEQYF. The DNA of the CDR3 is TGTGCCAGCGTCTTAGACCGAGGACAGGGACTCTACGAGCAGTACTTC.

The CDR3 protein is CASSFQQGEEQYF. The CDR3 DNA reads TGTGCCAGCAGTTTTCAACAGGGCGAGGAGCAGTACTTC. The chain links TRBV28 to TRBJ2-7, with a possible D match to TRBD1 (6 bases). Deletions cut 3 bases from V and 7 bases from J, with 13 bases between. In germline, CDR1 is MDHEN, CDR2 SYDVKM. The CDR3 runs to 13 residues.

This chain joins TRBV12-3 or TRBV12-4 and TRBJ2-7, with D possibly being TRBD2 (5 bases). This CDR3 contains 14 residues. Trimming shortened V by 10 bases and J by 7 bases, and 23 bases separated the two germline ends. The CDR3 region has the DNA TGTGCCACGGCCGTGGGGAAACGTTCGGGGGAGCAGTACTTC. Protein sequence: CATAVGKRSGEQYF.

This clonotype was seen many times. The chain joins TRBV7-8 to TRBJ2-3; 8 bases are a match to TRBD2. The CDR3 has 17 amino acids. Per the germline V gene, CDR1 is SGHVS and CDR2 is FQNEAQ. The V segment lost 1 base and the J segment 2 bases; nucleotides outside the gene matches: 8. The CDR3 sequence: CASSLGAGEPPTDTQYF. CDR3 bases: TGTGCCAGCAGCTTAGGAGCGGGAGAGCCGCCCACAGATACGCAGTATTTT.

The genes are TRBV12-3 or TRBV12-4 and TRBJ2-1; D perhaps matches TRBD2 (5 bases). The CDR3 totals 13 residues. The V gene lost 6 bases and the J gene lost 0 bases, with 6 bases spanning the gap. The CDR3 DNA follows: TGTGCCAGCAGACGGGGCTCCTACAATGAGCAGTTCTTC. This sequence encodes CASRRGSYNEQFF.

In its sample, this clonotype was seen a few times. The chain links TRBV20-1 to TRBJ2-1; tentatively, D is TRBD1 or TRBD2 (6 bases each). Between the trimmed V and J ends, which lost 1 base and 10 bases, there was a span of 11 bases. Germline lookup yields CDR1 DFQATT and CDR2 SNEGSKA (reference sequence). The CDR3 loop spans 12 amino acids. For the CDR3, the DNA is TGCAGTGCTAGAGGGGGGGCCTTAGAGCAGTTCTTC. It codes for CSARGGALEQFF.

In this sample, this clonotype turned up a few times. The chain combines TRBV12-3 or TRBV12-4 with TRBJ1-1; D perhaps matches TRBD1 (5 bases). V lost 1 base to trimming and J lost 0 bases, with 12 bases between them. There are 16 residues in the CDR3. Here the CDR3 DNA reads TGTGCCAGCAGTTTAGGTCAGGGACTTATGAACACTGAAGCTTTCTTT. Amino acids: CASSLGQGLMNTEAFF.

The chain carries TRBV5-1 and TRBJ2-3; D may be TRBD2 (7 bases). Between the trimmed V and J ends, which lost 4 bases and 2 bases, there was a span of 17 bases. This CDR3 has 16 residues. Germline assignment: CDR1 SGHRS and CDR2 YFSETQ. The CDR3 coding sequence is TGCGCCAGCAGCCCGGGGGCTAGCGGCCTCACAGATACGCAGTATTTT. Encoded protein: CASSPGASGLTDTQYF. The full variable domain, completed using reference TRBV5-1 and TRBJ2-3, is KAGVTQTPRYLIKTRGQQVTLSCSPISGHRSVSWYQQTPGQGLQFLFEYFSETQRNKGNFPGRFSGRQFSNSRSEMNVSTLELGDSALYLCASSPGASGLTDTQYFGPGTRLTVL.

In this sample, this clonotype turned up a few times. The J gene is TRBJ2-2, the V gene TRBV12-3 or TRBV12-4; no reliable D call. Between the trimmed V and J ends, which lost 5 bases and 3 bases, there was a span of 13 bases. This CDR3 has 15 residues. The CDR3 DNA reads as TGTGCCAGCAGTCCCCAACCTACAGACACCGGGGAGCTGTTTTTT. Encoded protein: CASSPQPTDTGELFF.

This chain links TRBV6-1 with TRBJ2-7; D may be TRBD2 (6 bases). CDR3 length: 13 residues. Germline CDR1 MNHNS, CDR2 SASEGT. Trimming removed 10 bases from V and 7 bases from J, with 20 bases in between. The CDR3 is CAIQTGLLGEQYF. CDR3 nucleotide sequence: TGTGCCATACAAACGGGACTCCTGGGGGAGCAGTACTTC.

This sequence joins TRBV4-1 and TRBJ2-7; the match to TRBD2 covers 14 bases. The ends lost 0 bases at V and 2 bases at J; junction bases unmatched: 15. This CDR3 region has 21 residues. Germline-derived CDR1 and CDR2 are MGHRA and YSYEKL. The CDR3 region has the DNA TGCGCCAGCAGCCAAGATTCCTACCGGGGACTAGCGGGAGAATTGGCCTACGAGCAGTACTTC. Its protein product is CASSQDSYRGLAGELAYEQYF.

This clonotype showed up many times. The chain uses TRBV3-1 and TRBJ1-5; D perhaps matches TRBD1 (5 bases). The CDR3 contains 13 residues. V was clipped by 3 bases and J by 6 bases, with 9 bases between them. The germline V gene has CDR1 LGHDT and CDR2 YNNKEL (reference sequence). CDR3 DNA: TGTGCCAGCAGCCAGACAGCAATTCAGCCCCAGCATTTT. This sequence encodes CASSQTAIQPQHF. Full variable domain (outside the CDR3, taken from reference TRBV3-1 and TRBJ1-5): DTAVSQTPKYLVTQMGNDKSIKCEQNLGHDTMYWYKQDSKKFLKIMFSYNNKELIINETVPNRFSPKSPDKAHLNLHINSLELGDSAVYFCASSQTAIQPQHFGDGTRLSIL.